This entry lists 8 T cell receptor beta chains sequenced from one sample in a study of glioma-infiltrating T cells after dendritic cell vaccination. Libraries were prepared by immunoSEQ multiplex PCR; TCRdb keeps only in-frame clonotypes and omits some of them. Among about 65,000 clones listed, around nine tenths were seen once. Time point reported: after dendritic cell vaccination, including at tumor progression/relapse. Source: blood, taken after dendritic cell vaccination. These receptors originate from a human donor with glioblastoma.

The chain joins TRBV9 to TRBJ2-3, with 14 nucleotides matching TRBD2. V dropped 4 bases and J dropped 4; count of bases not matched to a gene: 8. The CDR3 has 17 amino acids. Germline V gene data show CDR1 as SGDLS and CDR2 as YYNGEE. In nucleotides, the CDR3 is TGTGCCAGCAGCCCAGCGGGACTAGCGGGAGTGTCAGATACGCAGTATTTT. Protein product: CASSPAGLAGVSDTQYF.

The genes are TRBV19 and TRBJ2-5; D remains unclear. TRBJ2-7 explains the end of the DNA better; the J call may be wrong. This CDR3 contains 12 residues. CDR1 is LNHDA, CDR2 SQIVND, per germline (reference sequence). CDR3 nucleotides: TGTGCCAGTAGTATGGGCCGATACGAGCAGTACTTC. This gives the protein CASSMGRYEQYF.

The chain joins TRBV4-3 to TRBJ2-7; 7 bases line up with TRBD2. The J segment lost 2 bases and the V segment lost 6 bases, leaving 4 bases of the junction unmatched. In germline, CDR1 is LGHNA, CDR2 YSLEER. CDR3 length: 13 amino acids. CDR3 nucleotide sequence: TGCGCCAGCAGTGGGGGGAGGGCCTACGAGCAGTACTTC. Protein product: CASSGGRAYEQYF.

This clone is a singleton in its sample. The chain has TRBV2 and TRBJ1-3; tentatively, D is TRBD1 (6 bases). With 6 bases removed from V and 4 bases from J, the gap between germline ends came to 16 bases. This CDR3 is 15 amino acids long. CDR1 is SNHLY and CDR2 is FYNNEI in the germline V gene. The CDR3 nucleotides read TGTGCCAGCAGCCCCACAGGGACCGTCGGAAACACCATATATTTT. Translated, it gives CASSPTGTVGNTIYF.

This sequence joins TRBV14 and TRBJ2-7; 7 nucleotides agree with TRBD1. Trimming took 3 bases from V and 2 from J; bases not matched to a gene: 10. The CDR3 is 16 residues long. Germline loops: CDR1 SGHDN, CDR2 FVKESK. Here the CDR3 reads CASSHPLDRFPYEQYF. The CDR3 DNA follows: TGTGCCAGCAGCCATCCCCTGGACAGGTTCCCCTACGAGCAGTACTTC.

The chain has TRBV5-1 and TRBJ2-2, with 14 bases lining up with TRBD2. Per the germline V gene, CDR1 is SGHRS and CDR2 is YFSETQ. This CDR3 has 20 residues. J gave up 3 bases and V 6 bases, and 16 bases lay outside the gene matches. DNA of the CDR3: TGCGCCAGCACCGCACCACTCGGGACTAGCGGGAGCCAGGACACCGGGGAGCTGTTTTTT. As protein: CASTAPLGTSGSQDTGELFF.

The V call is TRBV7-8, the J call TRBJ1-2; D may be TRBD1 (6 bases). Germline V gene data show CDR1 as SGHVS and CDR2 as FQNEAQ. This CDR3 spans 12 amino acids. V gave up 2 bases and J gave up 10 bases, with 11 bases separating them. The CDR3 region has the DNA TGTGCCAGCAGCTTACCAGGACAGCTCTACACCTTC. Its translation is CASSLPGQLYTF.

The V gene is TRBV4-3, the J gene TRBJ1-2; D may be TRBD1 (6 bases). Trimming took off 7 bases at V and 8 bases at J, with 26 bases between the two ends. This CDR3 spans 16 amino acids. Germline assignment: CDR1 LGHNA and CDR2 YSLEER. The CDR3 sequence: CASTKTSWGRVDGYTF. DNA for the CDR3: TGCGCCAGCACCAAAACTTCATGGGGGCGGGTCGACGGCTACACCTTC.